This T cell receptor beta chain is from a study of cytomegalovirus exposure and HLA in healthy donors. About the study: Genetic ancestry analysis placed over 75% of the 398 donors that were genotyped in the Caucasian-associated cluster.

Vbeta (60) and Jbeta (13) primers were used in the PCR. The method was immunoSEQ multiplex PCR; TCRdb's version includes in-frame clones alone and lacks a portion of them. The table lists 180,000 or so clones, 60% to 80% of them singletons. This CDR3 has 14 amino acids. Trimming stripped 5 bases from V and 5 bases from J, with 14 bases between. Per the germline V gene, CDR1 is SGHRS and CDR2 is YFSETQ. The receptor was isolated from a man aged 35 to 55 in good health and CMV-seropositive. This chain connects TRBV5-1 to TRBJ1-5; tentative D call: TRBD1 (5 bases). Sequencing used PBMCs. The chain's CDR3 is CASRGPGDHQPQHF. The CDR3 nucleotides are TGCGCCAGCAGGGGGCCGGGCGATCATCAGCCCCAGCATTTT.